The rows below give T cell receptor beta chains drawn from one sample of a study of blood T cell repertoires in COVID-19. TCRdb keeps only in-frame clones here, not all; method: immunoSEQ multiplex PCR. The table lists tens of thousands of clones, around 86% of them singletons. Sequencing was done on a sample of peripheral blood. The source is a man aged 60 to 69 with COVID-19, enrolled during active disease. Both conserved end residues are part of each CDR3. A D gene is named only where the DNA matches it firmly. Some rows mark clone size as missing; the rest say once, few, many or name a class of expanded clone.

14,TRBJ2-2,NA,TRBD1,TRBV2,CASRMTGVDGELFF,TGTGCCAGCAGGATGACAGGGGTGGACGGGGAGCTGTTTTTT
15,TRBJ2-5,NA,TRBD1,TRBV27,CASSSGTGISETQYF,TGTGCCAGCAGTTCCGGGACAGGGATCTCGGAGACCCAGTACTTC
15,TRBJ2-5,NA,TRBD2,TRBV19,CASSIRLAGVETQYF,TGTGCCAGTAGTATCAGGCTAGCGGGAGTGGAGACCCAGTACTTC
15,TRBJ2-7,NA,TRBD2,TRBV11-3,CASSSGGEIASEQYF,TGTGCCAGCAGCTCGGGGGGGGAAATAGCCTCCGAGCAGTACTTC
13,TRBJ2-7,NA,NA,TRBV11-3,CASSLDGGTEQYF,TGTGCCAGCAGCTTAGACGGAGGGACCGAGCAGTACTTC
14,TRBJ1-4,NA,TRBD1,TRBV29-1,CSVEKGARNEKLFF,TGCAGCGTTGAAAAGGGGGCAAGGAATGAAAAACTGTTTTTT
20,TRBJ1-5,NA,NA,TRBV2,CASSEETGGSRGYSNQPQHF,TGTGCCAGCAGTGAAGAGACAGGCGGATCGAGGGGCTATAGCAATCAGCCCCAGCATTTT
14,TRBJ1-4,NA,NA,TRBV30,CAWSEGGNNEKLFF,TGTGCCTGGAGTGAGGGGGGGAATAATGAAAAACTGTTTTTT
16,TRBJ2-3,NA,TRBD1,TRBV18,CASSSSGTGATDTQYF,TGTGCCAGCTCATCTTCCGGGACAGGGGCCACAGATACGCAGTATTTT
14,TRBJ1-5,NA,TRBD1,TRBV7-8,CASSMGQLNQPQHF,TGTGCCAGCAGCATGGGACAGCTAAATCAGCCCCAGCATTTT
16,TRBJ2-1,NA,NA,TRBV19,CASSMSPGDPYNEQFF,TGTGCCAGTAGTATGAGTCCAGGGGACCCCTACAATGAGCAGTTCTTC
14,TRBJ1-4,NA,NA,TRBV30,CASTEDTFNEKLFF,TGTGCCTCCACAGAAGACACATTCAATGAAAAACTGTTTTTT
13,TRBJ1-3,once,NA,TRBV4-3,CASSQERRDTIYF,TGCGCCAGCAGCCAAGAACGGAGAGACACCATATATTTT
13,TRBJ2-7,NA,NA,TRBV7-3,CASSLDPGDEQYF,TGTGCCAGCAGCTTGGACCCGGGGGACGAGCAGTACTTC
15,TRBJ2-7,NA,NA,TRBV15,CATSREQAFSYEQYF,TGTGCCACCAGCAGAGAACAGGCCTTCTCCTACGAGCAGTACTTC
14,TRBJ1-5,NA,NA,TRBV5-6,CASSVGYRDQPQHF,TGTGCCAGCAGCGTGGGATACAGGGATCAGCCCCAGCATTTT